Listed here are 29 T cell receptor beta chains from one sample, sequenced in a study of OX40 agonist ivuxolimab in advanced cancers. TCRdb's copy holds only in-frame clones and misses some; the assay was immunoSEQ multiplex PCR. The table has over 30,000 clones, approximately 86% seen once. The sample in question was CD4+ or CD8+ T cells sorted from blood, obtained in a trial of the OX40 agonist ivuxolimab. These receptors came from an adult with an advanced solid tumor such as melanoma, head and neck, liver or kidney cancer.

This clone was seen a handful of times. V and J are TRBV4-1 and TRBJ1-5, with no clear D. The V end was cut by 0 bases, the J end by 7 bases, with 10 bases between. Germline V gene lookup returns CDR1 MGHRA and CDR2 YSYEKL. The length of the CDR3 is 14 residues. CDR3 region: CASSQDNLGQPQHF. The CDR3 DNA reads TGCGCCAGCAGCCAAGATAACCTCGGGCAGCCCCAGCATTTT.

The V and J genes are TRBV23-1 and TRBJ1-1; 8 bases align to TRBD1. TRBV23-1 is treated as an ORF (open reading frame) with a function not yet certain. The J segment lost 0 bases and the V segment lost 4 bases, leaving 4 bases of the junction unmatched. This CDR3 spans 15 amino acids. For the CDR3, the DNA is TGCGCCAGCAGTCCTAGACAGGGGATGAACACTGAAGCTTTCTTT. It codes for CASSPRQGMNTEAFF.

CDR3: CASSRPRRGTEAFF. CDR3 DNA: TGTGCCAGCAGCCGACCTCGGAGAGGCACTGAAGCTTTCTTT. The rearrangement joins TRBV7-2 to TRBJ1-1; D is ambiguous. The V and J ends lost 5 bases and 4 bases respectively, with 14 bases between them. The CDR3 extends over 14 amino acids. CDR1 is SGHTA and CDR2 is FQGNSA in the germline V gene.

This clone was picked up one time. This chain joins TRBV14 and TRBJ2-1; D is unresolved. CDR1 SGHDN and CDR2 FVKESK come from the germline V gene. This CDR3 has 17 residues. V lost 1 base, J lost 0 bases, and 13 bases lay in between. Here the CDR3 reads CASSQARRLSSYNEQFF. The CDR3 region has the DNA TGTGCCAGCAGCCAAGCTCGGCGGTTAAGCTCCTACAATGAGCAGTTCTTC.

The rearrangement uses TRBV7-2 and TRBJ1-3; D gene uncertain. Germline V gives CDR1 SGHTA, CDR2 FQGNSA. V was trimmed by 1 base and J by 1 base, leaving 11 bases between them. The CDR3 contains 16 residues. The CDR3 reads CASSLGLLGSGNTIYF. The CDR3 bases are TGTGCCAGCAGCTTAGGGCTTTTGGGGTCTGGAAACACCATATATTTT.

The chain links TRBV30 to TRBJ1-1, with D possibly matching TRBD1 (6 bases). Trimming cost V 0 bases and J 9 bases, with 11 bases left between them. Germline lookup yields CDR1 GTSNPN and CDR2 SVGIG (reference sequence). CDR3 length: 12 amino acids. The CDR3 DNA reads TGTGCCTGGAGTGTAGGGGGTCTCCAAGCTTTCTTT. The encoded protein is CAWSVGGLQAFF.

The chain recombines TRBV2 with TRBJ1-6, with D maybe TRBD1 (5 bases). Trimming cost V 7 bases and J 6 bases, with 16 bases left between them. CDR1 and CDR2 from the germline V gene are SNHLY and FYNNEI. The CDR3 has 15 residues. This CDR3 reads CASTAIGTGNSPLHF. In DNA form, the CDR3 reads TGTGCCAGCACTGCCATTGGGACGGGTAATTCACCCCTCCACTTT.

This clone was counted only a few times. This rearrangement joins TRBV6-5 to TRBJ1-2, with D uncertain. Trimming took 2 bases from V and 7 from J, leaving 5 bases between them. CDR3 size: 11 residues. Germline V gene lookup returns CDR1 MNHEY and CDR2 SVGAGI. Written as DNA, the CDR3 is TGTGCCAGCAGTTACGGCGGTGGCTACACCTTC. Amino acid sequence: CASSYGGGYTF.

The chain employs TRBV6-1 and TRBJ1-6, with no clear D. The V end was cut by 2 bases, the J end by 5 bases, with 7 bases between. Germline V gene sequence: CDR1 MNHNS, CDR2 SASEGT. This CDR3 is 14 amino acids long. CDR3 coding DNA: TGTGCCAGCAGTGAAATAGGGCATAATTCACCCCTCCACTTT. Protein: CASSEIGHNSPLHF.

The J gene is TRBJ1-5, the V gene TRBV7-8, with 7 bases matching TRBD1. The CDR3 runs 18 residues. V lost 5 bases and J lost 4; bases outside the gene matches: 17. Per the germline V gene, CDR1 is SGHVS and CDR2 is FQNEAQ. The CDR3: CASSTGTFRTGANQPQHF. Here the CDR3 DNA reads TGTGCCAGCAGCACGGGAACCTTCCGGACAGGAGCTAATCAGCCCCAGCATTTT.

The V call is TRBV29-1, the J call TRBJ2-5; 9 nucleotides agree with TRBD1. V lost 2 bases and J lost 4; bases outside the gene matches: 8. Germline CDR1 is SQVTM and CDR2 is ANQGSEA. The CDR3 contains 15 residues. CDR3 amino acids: CSVERATGGVETQYF. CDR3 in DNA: TGCAGCGTTGAACGGGCTACAGGGGGCGTAGAGACCCAGTACTTC.

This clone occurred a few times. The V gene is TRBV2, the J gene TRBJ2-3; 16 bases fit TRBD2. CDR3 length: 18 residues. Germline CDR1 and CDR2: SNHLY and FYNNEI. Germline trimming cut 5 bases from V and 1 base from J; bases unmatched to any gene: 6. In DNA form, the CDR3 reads TGTGCCAGCAGTTCACCCGGGACTAGCGGGGGGGGCACAGATACGCAGTATTTT. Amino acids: CASSSPGTSGGGTDTQYF.

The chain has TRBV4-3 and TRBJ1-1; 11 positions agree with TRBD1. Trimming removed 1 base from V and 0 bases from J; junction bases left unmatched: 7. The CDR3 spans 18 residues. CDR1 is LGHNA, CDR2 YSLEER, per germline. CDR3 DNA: TGCGCCAGCAGCCAAGGGGCTCGGACAGGGGGCTTGAACACTGAAGCTTTCTTT. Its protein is CASSQGARTGGLNTEAFF.

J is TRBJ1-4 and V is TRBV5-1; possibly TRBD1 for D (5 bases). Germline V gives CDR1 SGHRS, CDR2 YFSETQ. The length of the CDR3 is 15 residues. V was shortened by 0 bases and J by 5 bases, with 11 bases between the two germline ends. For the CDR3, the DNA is TGCGCCAGCAGCTTGGTAGACAGTCGGAATGAAAAACTGTTTTTT. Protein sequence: CASSLVDSRNEKLFF.

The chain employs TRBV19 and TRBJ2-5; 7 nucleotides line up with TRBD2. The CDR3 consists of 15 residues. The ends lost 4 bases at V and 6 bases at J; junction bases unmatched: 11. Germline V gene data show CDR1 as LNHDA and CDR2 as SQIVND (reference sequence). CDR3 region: CASSTGFGREQTQYF. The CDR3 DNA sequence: TGTGCCAGTAGTACAGGGTTTGGGAGGGAACAGACCCAGTACTTC.

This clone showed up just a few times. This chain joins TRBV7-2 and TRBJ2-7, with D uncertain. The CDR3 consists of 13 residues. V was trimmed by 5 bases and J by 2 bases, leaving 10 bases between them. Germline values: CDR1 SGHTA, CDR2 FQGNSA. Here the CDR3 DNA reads TGTGCCAGCAGCCCCGACACCCCCTACGAGCAGTACTTC. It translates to CASSPDTPYEQYF.

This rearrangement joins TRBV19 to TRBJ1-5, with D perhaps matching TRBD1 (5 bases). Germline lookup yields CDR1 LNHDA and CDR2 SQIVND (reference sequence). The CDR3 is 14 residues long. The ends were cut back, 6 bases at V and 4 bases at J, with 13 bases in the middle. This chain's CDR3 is CASSPDNSNQPQHF. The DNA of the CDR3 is TGTGCCAGTAGCCCGGACAATTCGAATCAGCCCCAGCATTTT.

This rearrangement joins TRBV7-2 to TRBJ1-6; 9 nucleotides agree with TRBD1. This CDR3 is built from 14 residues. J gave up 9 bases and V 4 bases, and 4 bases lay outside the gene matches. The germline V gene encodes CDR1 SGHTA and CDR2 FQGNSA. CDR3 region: CASSWTGDSSPLHF. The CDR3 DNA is TGTGCCAGCAGCTGGACAGGGGACTCTTCACCCCTCCACTTT.

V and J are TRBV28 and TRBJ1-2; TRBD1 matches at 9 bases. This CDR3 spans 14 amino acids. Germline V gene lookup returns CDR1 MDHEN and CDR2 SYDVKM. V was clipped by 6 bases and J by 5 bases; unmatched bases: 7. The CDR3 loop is CASSWTGVLYGYTF. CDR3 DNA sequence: TGTGCCAGCAGCTGGACAGGGGTGCTTTATGGCTACACCTTC.

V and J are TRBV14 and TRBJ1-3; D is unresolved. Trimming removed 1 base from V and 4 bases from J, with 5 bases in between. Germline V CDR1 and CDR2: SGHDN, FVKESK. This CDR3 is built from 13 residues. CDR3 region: CASSQAVGNTIYF. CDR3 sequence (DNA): TGTGCCAGCAGCCAAGCCGTGGGAAACACCATATATTTT.

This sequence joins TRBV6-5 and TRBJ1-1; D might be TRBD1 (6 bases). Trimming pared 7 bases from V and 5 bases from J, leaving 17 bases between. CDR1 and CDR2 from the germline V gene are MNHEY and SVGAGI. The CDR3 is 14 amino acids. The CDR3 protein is CASTPGGVVTEAFF. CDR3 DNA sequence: TGTGCCAGCACTCCGGGGGGCGTTGTAACTGAAGCTTTCTTT.

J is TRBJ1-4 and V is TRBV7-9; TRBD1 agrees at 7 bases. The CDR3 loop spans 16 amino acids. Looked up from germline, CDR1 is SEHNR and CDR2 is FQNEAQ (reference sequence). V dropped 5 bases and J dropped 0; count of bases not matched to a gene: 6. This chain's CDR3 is CASSRRQGATNEKLFF. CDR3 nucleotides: TGTGCCAGCAGCAGAAGACAGGGAGCAACTAATGAAAAACTGTTTTTT.

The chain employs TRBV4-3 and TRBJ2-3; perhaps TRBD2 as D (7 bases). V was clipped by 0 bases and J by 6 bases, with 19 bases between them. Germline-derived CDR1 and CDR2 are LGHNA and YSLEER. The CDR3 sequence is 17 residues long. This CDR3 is CASSQEGRGAITDTQYF. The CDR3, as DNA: TGCGCCAGCAGCCAAGAAGGGAGGGGGGCCATCACGGATACGCAGTATTTT.

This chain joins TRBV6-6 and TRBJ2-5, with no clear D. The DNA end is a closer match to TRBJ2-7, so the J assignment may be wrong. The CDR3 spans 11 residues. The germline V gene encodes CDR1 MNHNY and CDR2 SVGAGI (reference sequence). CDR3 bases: TGTGCCAGCAGTGGATTCTACGAGCAGTACTTC. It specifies CASSGFYEQYF.

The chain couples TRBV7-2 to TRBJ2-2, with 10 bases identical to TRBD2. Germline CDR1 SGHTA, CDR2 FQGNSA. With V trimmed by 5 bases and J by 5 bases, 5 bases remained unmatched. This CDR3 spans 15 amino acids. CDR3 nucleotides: TGTGCCAGCAGCCTCCCGACTAGCGGGACCGGGGAGCTGTTTTTT. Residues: CASSLPTSGTGELFF.

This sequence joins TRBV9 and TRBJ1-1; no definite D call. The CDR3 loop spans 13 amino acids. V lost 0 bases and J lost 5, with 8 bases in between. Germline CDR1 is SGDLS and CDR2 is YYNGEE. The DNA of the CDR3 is TGTGCCAGCAGCGTAGGGTGGCGTACTGAAGCTTTCTTT. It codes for CASSVGWRTEAFF.

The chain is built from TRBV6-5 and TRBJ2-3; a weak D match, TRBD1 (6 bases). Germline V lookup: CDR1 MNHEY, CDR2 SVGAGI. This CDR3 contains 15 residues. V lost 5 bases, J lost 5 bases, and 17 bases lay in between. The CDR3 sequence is CASSAKTTGRDTQYF. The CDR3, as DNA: TGTGCCAGCAGTGCCAAGACTACAGGGAGAGATACGCAGTATTTT.

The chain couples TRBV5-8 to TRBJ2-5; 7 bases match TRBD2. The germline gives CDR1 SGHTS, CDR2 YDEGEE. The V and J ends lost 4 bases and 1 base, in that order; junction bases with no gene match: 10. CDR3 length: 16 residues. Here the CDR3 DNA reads TGTGCCAGCAGCGCCCAGGGAGGGTTTAGCCAAGAGACCCAGTACTTC. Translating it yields CASSAQGGFSQETQYF.

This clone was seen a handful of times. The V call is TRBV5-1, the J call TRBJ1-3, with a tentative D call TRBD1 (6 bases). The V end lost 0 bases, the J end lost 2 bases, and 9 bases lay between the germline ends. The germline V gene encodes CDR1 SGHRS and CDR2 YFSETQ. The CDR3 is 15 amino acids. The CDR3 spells CASSLAGVAGNTIYF. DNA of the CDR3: TGCGCCAGCAGCTTGGCAGGGGTGGCTGGAAACACCATATATTTT.